The 8 T cell receptor beta chains below all came from one sample that was sequenced in a study of T cell repertoires in cytomegalovirus infection. Each CDR3 protein is one row after TCRdb ran MiXCR on the reads. The repertoire includes 110,000 to 150,000 distinct CDR3 sequences, roughly 6.5% of them detected once, and roughly 18% sits in the top ten. The material sequenced was PBMCs. Receptors originate from a human donor in good health (CMV status not recorded). Some clones in this sample may be carry-over from other donors' samples.

This clonotype appeared many times. The chain uses TRBV7-2 and TRBJ2-5; 8 nucleotides agree with TRBD1. V was clipped by 5 bases and J by 7 bases; unmatched bases: 9. Germline lookup yields CDR1 SGHTA and CDR2 FQGNSA. The CDR3 covers 14 residues. The CDR3 is CASSPRTGWATQYF. The CDR3 coding sequence is TGTGCCAGCAGCCCTCGGACAGGGTGGGCGACCCAGTACTTC.

This clonotype was recorded many times. V is TRBV18 and J is TRBJ1-1; 9 bases fit TRBD1. Germline trimming cut 5 bases from V and 4 bases from J; bases unmatched to any gene: 8. CDR3 length: 15 amino acids. CDR1 and CDR2 (germline): KGHSH, LQKENI. The CDR3 region is CASSEKQGARTEAFF. DNA of the CDR3: TGTGCCAGCTCAGAGAAACAGGGGGCTCGCACTGAAGCTTTCTTT. Combining the CDR3 with reference TRBV18 and TRBJ1-1 gives the whole variable domain NAGVMQNPRHLVRRRGQEARLRCSPMKGHSHVYWYRQLPEEGLKFMVYLQKENIIDESGMPKERFSAEFPKEGPSILRIQQVVRGDSAAYFCASSEKQGARTEAFFGQGTRLTVV.

J is TRBJ1-1 and V is TRBV12-3 or TRBV12-4, with D possibly TRBD1 on 5 matching bases. The CDR3 runs 12 residues. V lost 2 bases and J lost 11, with 12 bases in between. In nucleotides, the CDR3 is TGTGCCAGCAGTTTAAGGGCAGGGAGGGCTTTCTTT. Amino acids: CASSLRAGRAFF.

This clonotype was counted ten times or more. The chain carries TRBV7-2 and TRBJ2-5; 14 nucleotides line up with TRBD2. Germline trimming cut 5 bases from V and 2 bases from J; bases unmatched to any gene: 10. CDR1 and CDR2 (germline): SGHTA, FQGNSA. This CDR3 region has 18 residues. The CDR3 spells CASSKTSGGAPSQETQYF. Written as DNA, the CDR3 is TGTGCCAGCAGCAAGACTAGCGGGGGGGCCCCAAGTCAAGAGACCCAGTACTTC.

This clonotype was counted many times. The rearrangement links TRBV7-2 to TRBJ1-2, with 7 positions matching TRBD1. The CDR3 spans 14 residues. Germline CDR1 and CDR2: SGHTA and FQGNSA. V lost 5 bases to trimming and J lost 3 bases; unmatched junction nucleotides: 6. CDR3 sequence (DNA): TGTGCCAGCAGCCGTCCGGGACAGCACTATGGCTACACCTTC. Amino acid sequence: CASSRPGQHYGYTF.

The sample holds many counts of this clonotype. The chain joins TRBV7-9 to TRBJ2-1; 8 bases fit TRBD2. The V segment lost 6 bases and the J segment 16 bases; nucleotides outside the gene matches: 14. The germline CDR1 and CDR2 sequences are SEHNR and FQNEAQ (reference sequence). The CDR3 is 13 amino acids. CDR3 DNA sequence: TGTGCCAGCAGACCACCGGGAGGGACGACCCCTTTCTTC. It is translated as CASRPPGGTTPFF.

This clonotype has ten or more counts. The chain carries TRBV28 and TRBJ1-1; no clear D. The germline V gene encodes CDR1 MDHEN and CDR2 SYDVKM. Trimming removed 3 bases at V and 1 base at J, with 18 bases between. This CDR3 comprises 17 residues. The CDR3 is CASSFHTDTPGNTEAFF. The CDR3 DNA reads TGTGCCAGCAGTTTCCATACAGACACCCCGGGGAACACTGAAGCTTTCTTT.

This clonotype came up many times. This chain uses TRBV7-2 with TRBJ2-1; weak D call: TRBD2 (6 bases). Germline CDR1 SGHTA, CDR2 FQGNSA. CDR3 length equals 14 residues. The V gene lost 8 bases and the J gene lost 10 bases, with 21 bases spanning the gap. The CDR3 reads CASSNYIGAGEQFF. CDR3 in DNA: TGTGCCAGCTCCAATTATATAGGGGCGGGGGAGCAGTTCTTC. The full variable domain, rest sourced from reference TRBV7-2 and TRBJ2-1, is GAGVSQSPSNKVTEKGKDVELRCDPISGHTALYWYRQSLGQGLEFLIYFQGNSAPDKSGLPSDRFSAERTGGSVSTLTIQRTQQEDSAVYLCASSNYIGAGEQFFGPGTRLTVL.